This TCR beta chain originates from a study of molecular identifiers for immune sequencing clone quantification (dated by TCRdb to 2016 to 2018). At the level of the whole study: In a replicate experiment, RNA from 20,000 or 100,000 naive CD8 T cells was split into five aliquots, four of which were sequenced. The study was a methods study using CD8 T cells to benchmark molecular-identifier clustering-based TCR repertoire sequencing (MIDCIRS) and TCR RNA copy counting.

This clonotype was detected ten times or more. It lacks a known antigen. No much larger clone is present one base from it, and per-base qualities are unavailable. Results and caveats for the whole study, not just this receptor: When barcode sub-clustering was left out, chimeric consensus sequences inflated TCR diversity, with chimeras reaching as high as 47%. The sizes of highly expanded clones could end up underestimated when identical TCR molecules share a barcode. Modeling indicated roughly 3.2 TCR RNA copies recovered per cell, compared with roughly 10 by digital PCR, which implies a capture efficiency of 25% to 35%. Spiked-in Jurkat TCR RNA (about 10 copies' worth), which is not part of the donor repertoire, was contained in the naive libraries. In CMV-specific effector cells, over 97% of molecules were held by clones above 20 RNA copies, whereas under 1% of molecules were held by such clones in naive cells. Spiked-in Jurkat TCR RNA equivalent to a single cell was reported to be detectable even among 980,000 or so naive CD8 T cells.

Libraries of naive CD8 T cells were generated from roughly 21,000 to 960,000 sorted cells, with 10%, 30% or 50% of the purified RNA used. Naive CD8 T cells were FACS-sorted as CD8+CD4-CCR7+CD45RA+ on a BD FACSAria II into RLT Plus buffer. To test detection sensitivity, Jurkat RNA equivalent to approximately ten TCR copies was spiked into samples of roughly 18,000-1,000,000 naive CD8 T cells. Enrichment of CD8 T cells was performed with RosetteSep CD8+ T Cell Enrichment Cocktail and Ficoll-Paque, after which ACK red cell lysis was carried out. The library relied on PCR. Sequencing took place on a NextSeq 500. Bulk TCR libraries were generated as previously described, with the TCR primers listed in Table S5 used. Total RNA was purified with the Qiagen AllPrep DNA/RNA kit. Before analysis, reads from multiple sequencing runs of one library were combined. Concerning the study's data processing: Reads were retained only if their TCR constant sequence matched exactly, and those retained reads were trimmed to 150 nt and grouped according to their 12-nt molecular barcodes. Reads inside each barcode group were sub-clustered using a 15% Levenshtein threshold, and a quality-weighted consensus sequence was constructed for each RNA molecule. Non-functional sequences were removed, as were lower-count sequences one edit away from another. Based on a fit of two negative binomial distributions, barcode sub-clusters having less than 20% of the maximum read count were discarded. TCRdb trimmed public reads at Q25 via fastp, called clones via MiXCR and kept in-frame beta chains. Each record represents a unique CDR3 protein, reported with the most common genes and DNA among its rows. TCRdb, not the original authors, processed these V and J calls. The sample contains hundreds of thousands of distinct CDR3 sequences, 25% of them found a single time. The ten largest clones take up about 0.84% of the sample.

The sequencing sample was made of naive CD8+ T cells from blood, with Jurkat cell RNA spiked in. According to the study, the label for this sample's cell subset or site signals: FACS-sorted CD8+CD4-CCR7+CD45RA+ naive T cells. The sequence was collected from a human donor in good health. Some libraries in this study had Jurkat cell RNA spiked in.

The DNA sequence is given as TGTGCCAGTAGTCCCAACCCTGCCTACGAGCAGTACTTC. Its translation is CASSPNPAYEQYF. This chain is built from TRBV19 and TRBJ2-7; too little of a D gene remains to name it. The cysteine opens and the phenylalanine closes a CDR3 of 13 amino acids. The retained sequence is limited to the CDR3, 39 bases, with the frame set at the first base. V is cut by 5 bases and J by 2 bases, and the space between the germline ends is 10 bases. CDR1 is given as LNHDA and CDR2 as SQIVND, both from the germline V gene (reference sequence).